These 24 T cell receptor beta chains share one sample of origin, sequenced in a study of shared clonotypes between healthy human individuals (TCRdb year 2020). CD8 naive samples were obtained by positive selection for CCR7 among CD45RO-negative cells, yielding a CD45RA+CCR7+ population from which TemRA cells were excluded. Receptors were amplified or captured by the immunoSEQ multiplex PCR assay. What TCRdb holds here is the immuneACCESS table cut down to in-frame rearrangements. Part of the clones is not present; checked against another copy, under half of the missing clones reflect an unresolved V gene, and the others are unexplained. This sample is represented by about 2,100,000 clones; 85% to 95% of them were singletons. Clones ranked in the top ten supply 1.5% to 2% of the sample. Sequencing used naive CD8+ T cells from PBMCs. The cell subset or site label of this sample denotes: CD45RA+CCR7+. These receptors were taken from a man between 18 and 35 years old in good health. Some clones in this sample may be carry-over from other donors' samples.

This clone was counted a single time. At one end the junction does not follow the germline gene, possibly because of a read error. The chain links TRBV5-6 to TRBJ2-7; D gene unclear. The germline CDR1 and CDR2 sequences are SGHDT and YYEEEE. The CDR3 contains 12 residues. For the CDR3, the DNA is TGTGCCAGCAGCTTGGCTGGCTACAAGCAGTACTTC. It encodes CASSLAGYKQYF.

The table lists this clone with a count of one. V and J are TRBV5-5 and TRBJ2-2; D perhaps matches TRBD1 (5 bases). Germline V gene data show CDR1 as SGHKS and CDR2 as YYEKEE (reference sequence). This CDR3 has 16 residues. The ends were cut back, 4 bases at V and 6 bases at J, with 19 bases in the middle. For the CDR3, the DNA is TGTGCCAGCAGCCCTACGGCGGCAGGGTGGTCCGGGGAGCTGTTTTTT. Protein sequence: CASSPTAAGWSGELFF.

The rearrangement links TRBV5-1 to TRBJ2-7; D uncertain. The CDR3 spans 11 residues. CDR1 SGHRS and CDR2 YFSETQ come from the germline V gene. V lost 0 bases to trimming and J lost 8 bases, with 6 bases between them. CDR3 sequence: CASSLEGKQYF. The CDR3 nucleotides read TGCGCCAGCAGCTTGGAGGGAAAGCAGTACTTC.

This chain connects TRBV25-1 to TRBJ1-2; TRBD1 is a possible D gene (6 bases). Germline assignment: CDR1 MGHDK and CDR2 SYGVNS. With 4 bases removed from V and 4 bases from J, the gap between germline ends came to 22 bases. The CDR3 runs 17 residues. CDR3 in DNA: TGTGCCAGCAGTGGCACAGGGACGGGCCTTCTCGGCTATGGCTACACCTTC. Residues: CASSGTGTGLLGYGYTF.

The chain recombines TRBV27 with TRBJ2-7, with TRBD1 matching 7 bases. The ends lost 6 bases at V and 3 bases at J; junction bases unmatched: 14. This CDR3 comprises 16 residues. Germline V gene data show CDR1 as MNHEY and CDR2 as SMNVEV (reference sequence). The CDR3 nucleotides read TGTGCCAGCAGGGACAGGTTATCAACAGCTAGCTACGAGCAGTACTTC. Translated: CASRDRLSTASYEQYF.

The gene calls are TRBV9 and TRBJ2-5, with D unresolved. This CDR3 has 15 residues. Germline CDR1 and CDR2: SGDLS and YYNGEE. Trimming removed 4 bases from V and 2 bases from J, with 15 bases in between. In nucleotides, the CDR3 is TGTGCCAGCAGCCCGGGTGTTTCCCCACAAGAGACCCAGTACTTC. Its protein product is CASSPGVSPQETQYF.

The J gene is TRBJ1-3, the V gene TRBV5-1; 8 bases match TRBD1. The length of the CDR3 is 13 residues. Germline V gives CDR1 SGHRS, CDR2 YFSETQ. J lost 8 bases, V lost 7 bases, and 8 bases had no gene match. The chain's CDR3 is CASRLDRADTIYF. In nucleotides, the CDR3 is TGCGCCAGCCGGCTGGACAGGGCGGACACCATATATTTT.

The V gene is TRBV4-2, the J gene TRBJ1-2; unclear D gene. V was pared by 0 bases and J by 5 bases, with 16 bases between. This CDR3 has 16 residues. Germline lookup yields CDR1 LGHNA and CDR2 YNFKEQ. The CDR3 DNA is TGTGCCAGCAGCCAAGAAATGGTAAAATCGTGGTATGGCTACACCTTC. Protein product: CASSQEMVKSWYGYTF.

V usage is TRBV5-1 and J usage is TRBJ1-4; D is possibly TRBD1 (5 bases). Germline V lookup: CDR1 SGHRS, CDR2 YFSETQ. V shed 0 bases and J shed 2 bases, with 14 bases lying between them. This CDR3 has 17 residues. CDR3: CASSLGPWEGTNEKLFF. Here the CDR3 DNA reads TGCGCCAGCAGCTTGGGGCCGTGGGAGGGGACTAATGAAAAACTGTTTTTT.

The chain couples TRBV27 to TRBJ1-2; D is possibly TRBD1 (5 bases). Germline V gives CDR1 MNHEY, CDR2 SMNVEV (reference sequence). The CDR3 runs 14 residues. The V end lost 6 bases, the J end lost 8 bases, and 19 bases lay between the germline ends. The CDR3 DNA sequence: TGTGCCAGCAGAGATAGGACCAGGGCAGGGGGCTACACCTTC. Residues: CASRDRTRAGGYTF.

The genes are TRBV7-8 and TRBJ2-1; D may be TRBD2 (6 bases). Germline V gene data show CDR1 as SGHVS and CDR2 as FQNEAQ. The CDR3 spans 17 residues. V shed 5 bases and J shed 2 bases, with 19 bases lying between them. In DNA form, the CDR3 reads TGTGCCAGCAGCCAGACATTCCCTAGCGCGACCTACAATGAGCAGTTCTTC. Translating gives CASSQTFPSATYNEQFF.

This chain connects TRBV27 to TRBJ1-3; D may be TRBD1 (5 bases). Germline CDR1 MNHEY, CDR2 SMNVEV (reference sequence). V shed 1 base and J shed 2 bases, with 9 bases lying between them. The CDR3 spans 15 residues. The CDR3 bases are TGTGCCAGCAGTTTATTAGGGGACGCTGGAAACACCATATATTTT. Translated: CASSLLGDAGNTIYF.

Regarding this clone: This specimen includes other DNA sequences encoding the same CDR3. V gene TRBV9 combines with J gene TRBJ2-1; D ambiguous. V was clipped by 2 bases and J by 4 bases, with 4 bases between them. Germline V gene lookup returns CDR1 SGDLS and CDR2 YYNGEE. CDR3 length: 12 residues. In DNA form, the CDR3 reads TGTGCCAGCAGCGTTAGGTACAATGAGCAGTTCTTC. It yields the protein CASSVRYNEQFF.

CDR3 in amino acids: CASSLNRLSGNTIYF. CDR3 coding DNA: TGTGCCAGCAGCTTGAACAGACTCTCTGGAAACACCATATATTTT. The chain has TRBV11-2 and TRBJ1-3; D unresolved. V lost 3 bases and J lost 0, with 9 bases in between. Per germline, CDR1 SGHAT and CDR2 FQNNGV. The CDR3 has 15 residues.

The V gene is TRBV9, the J gene TRBJ2-3; 11 bases map to TRBD1. CDR1 and CDR2 from the germline V gene are SGDLS and YYNGEE. The V and J ends lost 4 bases and 6 bases, in that order; junction bases with no gene match: 10. The CDR3 has 16 residues. The CDR3 region is CASSNGTGGLVDTQYF. The CDR3 DNA reads TGTGCCAGCAGCAATGGGACAGGGGGTCTAGTGGATACGCAGTATTTT.

This rearrangement joins TRBV2 to TRBJ2-5; the match to TRBD1 covers 12 bases. Unmatched junction bases numbered 16, after V lost 3 bases and J lost 5 bases. CDR1 is SNHLY and CDR2 is FYNNEI in the germline V gene. The CDR3 runs to 19 residues. The CDR3 here is CASSDAFPGQGAPRETQYF. CDR3 nucleotides: TGTGCCAGCAGTGATGCGTTCCCGGGACAGGGGGCCCCTCGGGAGACCCAGTACTTC.

This sequence joins TRBV27 and TRBJ2-5; 7 nucleotides line up with TRBD2. The V segment lost 6 bases and the J segment 5 bases; nucleotides outside the gene matches: 15. The germline CDR1 and CDR2 sequences are MNHEY and SMNVEV (reference sequence). This CDR3 is 16 amino acids long. The CDR3 DNA is TGTGCCAGCAGCCCCATCCGGCAGCGGGACTGGGAGACCCAGTACTTC. Translating it yields CASSPIRQRDWETQYF.

This chain joins TRBV6-5 and TRBJ2-7, with a tentative D call TRBD2 (5 bases). Germline assignment: CDR1 MNHEY and CDR2 SVGAGI. The CDR3 is 15 residues long. Trimming removed 5 bases from V and 0 bases from J, with 14 bases in between. The CDR3 nucleotides are TGTGCCAGCAGTAGCGGCCTTGGCCCCTCCTACGAGCAGTACTTC. It encodes CASSSGLGPSYEQYF.

DNA for the CDR3: TGTGCCAGCAGCTACAACGGCGAGCAGTACTTC. Translating gives CASSYNGEQYF. The chain carries TRBV5-6 and TRBJ2-7, with no clear D. CDR3 length equals 11 residues. Germline loops: CDR1 SGHDT, CDR2 YYEEEE. The ends were cut back, 3 bases at V and 6 bases at J, with 7 bases in the middle.

The V and J genes are TRBV29-1 and TRBJ2-7, with D unclear. Trimming took 4 bases from V and 3 from J, leaving 7 bases between them. CDR1 SQVTM and CDR2 ANQGSEA come from the germline V gene. The CDR3 is made up of 11 amino acids. The CDR3, as DNA: TGCAGCGTTGTCGTGGACTACGAGCAGTACTTC. Protein: CSVVVDYEQYF.

Note on this clone: In the same sample, other DNA sequences code for this CDR3. This rearrangement joins TRBV4-1 to TRBJ2-7, with TRBD1 matching 7 bases. Trimming removed 1 base from V and 0 bases from J; junction bases left unmatched: 3. The CDR3 is made up of 15 amino acids. Per the germline V gene, CDR1 is MGHRA and CDR2 is YSYEKL. The CDR3: CASSQVDRSSYEQYF. The CDR3 coding sequence is TGCGCCAGCAGCCAAGTGGACAGGAGCTCCTACGAGCAGTACTTC.

V is TRBV28 and J is TRBJ2-7; D is unclear. The CDR3 sequence is 14 residues long. From germline, CDR1 is MDHEN and CDR2 SYDVKM. Between the trimmed V and J ends, which lost 6 bases and 7 bases, there was a span of 19 bases. In DNA, the CDR3 is TGTGCCAGCAGACTACGACACGCTGGGTGGGAGCAGTACTTC. Translating gives CASRLRHAGWEQYF.

The chain recombines TRBV6-5 with TRBJ2-1; D not certain. V lost 5 bases and J 8 bases, leaving 16 bases between the germline ends. Germline V gene lookup returns CDR1 MNHEY and CDR2 SVGAGI. This CDR3 is built from 14 residues. The CDR3 spells CASSPIRLAHEQFF. The DNA for the CDR3 is TGTGCCAGCAGTCCCATTCGACTTGCCCATGAGCAGTTCTTC.

This chain links TRBV28 with TRBJ1-1, with 9 bases that match TRBD1. With V trimmed by 3 bases and J by 4 bases, 3 bases remained unmatched. The CDR3 loop spans 14 amino acids. The germline V gene has CDR1 MDHEN and CDR2 SYDVKM. Here the CDR3 reads CASSLYRGPTEAFF. DNA of the CDR3: TGTGCCAGCAGTTTGTACAGGGGGCCCACTGAAGCTTTCTTT.